The 19 T cell receptor beta chains given below trace back to one sample, sequenced in a study of T cell repertoires in cytomegalovirus infection. TCRdb called the reads again in MiXCR, with one record for every CDR3 protein. The data contain around 530,000 distinct CDR3 sequences, approximately 26% of them seen just once; the ten biggest clones take up 13%. Sequencing was done on a sample of PBMCs. All receptors come from a human donor in good health (CMV status not recorded). Some clones in this sample may be carry-over from other donors' samples.

This clonotype has ten or more counts. The rearrangement joins TRBV7-2 to TRBJ1-5; D not resolved. Trimming stripped 2 bases from V and 10 bases from J, with 21 bases between. The CDR3 loop spans 16 amino acids. Germline V lookup: CDR1 SGHTA, CDR2 FQGNSA. CDR3 protein: CASSLKVRTLGGPQHF. The DNA for the CDR3 is TGTGCCAGCAGCTTAAAAGTTCGGACCCTTGGAGGTCCCCAGCATTTT.

This clonotype turned up a few times. The chain recombines TRBV7-9 with TRBJ2-5; 13 bases line up with TRBD2. The CDR3 runs to 19 residues. V lost 4 bases to trimming and J lost 5 bases; unmatched junction nucleotides: 16. Germline loops: CDR1 SEHNR, CDR2 FQNEAQ (reference sequence). The chain's CDR3 is CASSSLNGLAGALVETQYF. In DNA, the CDR3 is TGTGCCAGCAGCTCACTTAACGGACTAGCGGGAGCGTTGGTCGAGACCCAGTACTTC.

The chain recombines TRBV7-6 with TRBJ2-1, with 7 bases that match TRBD2. CDR1 is SGHVS and CDR2 is FNYEAQ in the germline V gene. This CDR3 comprises 13 residues. V was pared by 5 bases and J by 7 bases, with 5 bases of the junction left unmatched. CDR3 in DNA: TGTGCCAGCAGCCCCATACTAGCGAATGAGCAGTTCTTC. As protein: CASSPILANEQFF.

This clonotype turned up a few times. The rearrangement links TRBV19 to TRBJ2-4; 7 bases match TRBD2. The V gene end was trimmed by 7 bases and the J gene end by 5 bases; junction bases not matched to a gene: 17. The CDR3 consists of 17 residues. Germline V gene lookup returns CDR1 LNHDA and CDR2 SQIVND (reference sequence). CDR3 residues: CASTRVAAGERQNIQYF. The CDR3 nucleotides are TGTGCCAGTACTCGGGTGGCCGCGGGAGAGCGACAAAACATTCAGTACTTC.

This clonotype came up a few times. The V gene is TRBV28, the J gene TRBJ1-4, with 7 bases identical to TRBD1. V shed 6 bases, J shed 7 bases, and the junction held 11 bases outside the gene matches. The CDR3 spans 15 residues. Germline assignment: CDR1 MDHEN and CDR2 SYDVKM. CDR3 sequence (DNA): TGTGCCAGCAGCCAGAGACAGGGTTACGGTGAAAAACTGTTTTTT. The encoded protein is CASSQRQGYGEKLFF.

The chain recombines TRBV20-1 with TRBJ2-7; 7 bases are a match to TRBD1. CDR3 size: 13 residues. Germline values: CDR1 DFQATT, CDR2 SNEGSKA (reference sequence). The CDR3 spells CSPDREFSYEQYV. The CDR3 DNA is TGCAGCCCAGACAGGGAATTCTCCTACGAGCAGTACGTC.

Comments on this clonotype: The junction differs from germline at one of its ends, possibly a read error. The CDR3 protein is CASSYSPRGDRRF. DNA of the CDR3: TGTGCCAGCAGTTACTCCCCGAGGGGGGACAGAAGATTT. The chain is built from TRBV6-5 and TRBJ1-3, with 7 bases fitting TRBD1. The CDR3 sequence is 13 residues long. The germline gives CDR1 MNHEY, CDR2 SVGAGI.

This rearrangement joins TRBV29-1 to TRBJ1-2; 11 bases are a match to TRBD1. The CDR3 length is 14 residues. Germline assignment: CDR1 SQVTM and CDR2 ANQGSEA. Unmatched junction bases numbered 2, after V lost 2 bases and J lost 3 bases. CDR3 region: CSVESGQGDYGYTF. The CDR3 coding sequence is TGCAGCGTTGAATCGGGACAGGGGGACTATGGCTACACCTTC.

The chain couples TRBV6-5 to TRBJ2-7, with a weak D call TRBD1 (5 bases). This CDR3 has 14 residues. CDR1 MNHEY and CDR2 SVGAGI come from the germline V gene. V was clipped by 2 bases and J by 2 bases, with 10 bases between them. The CDR3 loop reads CASSYAGWAYEQYV. CDR3 in DNA: TGTGCCAGCAGTTACGCAGGGTGGGCCTACGAGCAGTACGTC.

This clonotype occurred a few times. J is TRBJ2-3 and V is TRBV7-6; D is perhaps TRBD2 (6 bases). This CDR3 is built from 15 residues. V shed 5 bases and J shed 3 bases, with 15 bases lying between them. Looked up from germline, CDR1 is SGHVS and CDR2 is FNYEAQ. CDR3 region: CASSQRLGATDTQYF. Here the CDR3 DNA reads TGTGCCAGCAGCCAAAGACTAGGAGCTACAGATACGCAGTATTTT.

This clonotype was counted at least ten times. The chain uses TRBV7-2 and TRBJ2-5; D call uncertain. CDR3 length: 13 amino acids. Germline V gene sequence: CDR1 SGHTA, CDR2 FQGNSA. The germline V and J ends were trimmed by 5 bases and 7 bases, with 14 bases remaining between them. CDR3 DNA: TGTGCCAGCAGCAAGCTAGGAAGGGCGACCCAGTACTTC. It codes for CASSKLGRATQYF.

The CDR3 spells CSAEKNEQFF. CDR3 DNA: TGCAGTGCGGAAAAAAATGAGCAGTTCTTC. The V and J genes are TRBV20-1 and TRBJ2-1; D gene ambiguous. The CDR3 has 10 amino acids. The ends were cut back, 6 bases at V and 7 bases at J, with 7 bases in the middle. Germline CDR1 and CDR2: DFQATT and SNEGSKA (reference sequence).

In its sample, this clonotype was seen many times. V and J are TRBV7-2 and TRBJ1-2; the match to TRBD1 covers 10 bases. Germline values: CDR1 SGHTA, CDR2 FQGNSA. V lost 3 bases, J lost 6 bases, and 4 bases stayed unmatched. The CDR3 is 14 amino acids. CDR3 nucleotides: TGTGCCAGCAGCTTCCTGACAGGGGGCGATGGCTACACCTTC. Translation gives CASSFLTGGDGYTF. The full variable domain, with the rest looked up from reference TRBV7-2 and TRBJ1-2, is GAGVSQSPSNKVTEKGKDVELRCDPISGHTALYWYRQSLGQGLEFLIYFQGNSAPDKSGLPSDRFSAERTGGSVSTLTIQRTQQEDSAVYLCASSFLTGGDGYTFGSGTRLTVV.

There are many counts of this clonotype. V is TRBV7-2 and J is TRBJ2-1; TRBD2 is a possible D gene (5 bases). V lost 5 bases and J 3 bases, leaving 17 bases between the germline ends. The CDR3 is 16 amino acids. Germline CDR1 SGHTA, CDR2 FQGNSA. DNA of the CDR3: TGTGCCAGCAGCCCTCAAGCGGAGAAATTCTACAATGAGCAGTTCTTC. It encodes CASSPQAEKFYNEQFF.

This chain connects TRBV12-3 or TRBV12-4 to TRBJ2-7; a possible D gene is TRBD2 (7 bases). This CDR3 contains 14 residues. Trimming stripped 5 bases from V and 2 bases from J, with 13 bases between. CDR3 sequence: CASSPLGGAYEQYV. The CDR3 DNA sequence: TGTGCCAGCAGTCCTTTAGGGGGGGCCTACGAGCAGTACGTC.

The gene calls are TRBV6-1 and TRBJ2-1; 10 nucleotides line up with TRBD1. CDR3 length equals 13 residues. Germline assignment: CDR1 MNHNS and CDR2 SASEGT. V was pared by 11 bases and J by 5 bases, with 6 bases of the junction left unmatched. CDR3 region: CAYRDRGNNEQFF. In DNA, the CDR3 is TGTGCCTATAGGGACAGGGGAAACAATGAGCAGTTCTTC.

This clonotype has a handful of counts. The J gene is TRBJ1-5, the V gene TRBV7-6, with TRBD1 matching 7 bases. V lost 8 bases, J lost 1 base, and 5 bases stayed unmatched. The CDR3 is 14 residues long. The V gene's germline CDR1 is SGHVS and CDR2 FNYEAQ. CDR3 loop: CASSTGQSNQPQHF. CDR3 coding DNA: TGTGCCAGCTCGACAGGGCAAAGCAATCAGCCCCAGCATTTT.

The gene calls are TRBV7-2 and TRBJ2-7, with a possible D match to TRBD1 (5 bases). The CDR3 is 14 amino acids. V was trimmed by 8 bases and J by 5 bases, leaving 19 bases between them. Germline V gene sequence: CDR1 SGHTA, CDR2 FQGNSA. CDR3 sequence (DNA): TGTGCCAGCGGCCCCGACAGTGCTTCTAACGAGCAGTACGTC. Amino acid sequence: CASGPDSASNEQYV.

The chain uses TRBV30 and TRBJ2-3; no firm D call. This CDR3 is built from 14 residues. In germline, CDR1 is GTSNPN, CDR2 SVGIG (reference sequence). The V end was cut by 4 bases, the J end by 0 bases, with 11 bases between. The CDR3 protein is CAWKRQTSTDTQYF. The CDR3 DNA is TGTGCCTGGAAGCGTCAGACTAGCACAGATACGCAGTATTTT.